This TCR beta chain was sequenced in a study of identical twins. Study-wide results and limits: Cross-sectional statistical analysis was relied on for the conclusions, without the same donors being followed.

CDR1 is SEHNR and CDR2 is FQNEAQ in the germline V gene (reference sequence). V lost 1 base to trimming and J lost 0 bases, with 9 bases between them. The CDR3 sequence is 15 residues long. Of note for this clonotype: Its antigen is as yet unknown.

Unique molecular identifiers were present on the cDNA, and a universal primer site came from template switching. TCRdb used MiXCR to reprocess the 5' RACE reads, holding one entry per CDR3 protein. The repertoire holds approximately 500,000 distinct CDR3 sequences, with 24% as singletons. In addition, the sample was reused for a study of T cells expressing NK-cell markers. That source adds: In roughly six donors, dominant CD3+CD56+NKG2C+ clonotypes ranked among the top 10 CD8+ clonotypes.

This sequence originates from a woman aged 18-30 years in good health. Sequenced input: CD4+ T cells sorted from blood. The V call is TRBV7-9, the J call TRBJ1-2; no clear D gene. DNA of the CDR3: TGTGCCAGCAGCTTAGGGAGCAGTACTAACTATGGCTACACCTTC. Its protein is CASSLGSSTNYGYTF.